This T cell receptor beta chain was identified in a study of blood T cell repertoires in COVID-19. Study as a whole: Samples taken during acute and convalescent COVID-19 were collected in the United States, Italy and Spain. Sources were T cells, B-cell-depleted T cells, or PBMCs; the material itself was cDNA or gDNA.

As originally analysed: Amplification from reference gene primers served as the basis for estimated nucleated cell counts. The repertoire was sequenced with immunoSEQ multiplex PCR; TCRdb's copy has only in-frame clones and lacks some. V, J and clone size were drawn from that table, and D and trimming were deduced from the DNA. The sample contains about 58,000 clones, roughly nine tenths of which appear only once. Per the germline V gene, CDR1 is SGHAT and CDR2 is FQDESV (reference sequence). Trimming took 1 base from V and 2 from J, leaving 6 bases between them. This CDR3 has 14 amino acids. The chain couples TRBV11-1 to TRBJ2-4; D gene uncertain. Input material: peripheral blood. The source is an older woman with active COVID-19. CDR3 sequence: CASSLDGPKNIQYF. The CDR3 DNA reads TGTGCCAGCAGCTTAGATGGGCCCAAAAACATTCAGTACTTC.